This entry features one TCR beta chain sequence. This entry comes from a study of shared T cell receptors in the human thymus. CDR3 size: 13 residues. The ends were cut back, 4 bases at V and 5 bases at J, with 9 bases in the middle. Germline V gene sequence: CDR1 SGHTA, CDR2 FQGNSA. Profiled with immunoSEQ multiplex PCR; TCRdb holds only in-frame clones, not every one. The repertoire holds a few hundred thousand clones, 85% to 95% seen once, with roughly 0.021% in the top ten. Sequencing was performed on thymocytes. V gene TRBV7-2 combines with J gene TRBJ1-5, with a tentative D call TRBD1 (6 bases). This clonotype was obtained from a human donor. The CDR3 nucleotides are TGTGCCAGCAGCTCTAACAGGGATCAGCCCCAGCATTTT. Translated: CASSSNRDQPQHF.